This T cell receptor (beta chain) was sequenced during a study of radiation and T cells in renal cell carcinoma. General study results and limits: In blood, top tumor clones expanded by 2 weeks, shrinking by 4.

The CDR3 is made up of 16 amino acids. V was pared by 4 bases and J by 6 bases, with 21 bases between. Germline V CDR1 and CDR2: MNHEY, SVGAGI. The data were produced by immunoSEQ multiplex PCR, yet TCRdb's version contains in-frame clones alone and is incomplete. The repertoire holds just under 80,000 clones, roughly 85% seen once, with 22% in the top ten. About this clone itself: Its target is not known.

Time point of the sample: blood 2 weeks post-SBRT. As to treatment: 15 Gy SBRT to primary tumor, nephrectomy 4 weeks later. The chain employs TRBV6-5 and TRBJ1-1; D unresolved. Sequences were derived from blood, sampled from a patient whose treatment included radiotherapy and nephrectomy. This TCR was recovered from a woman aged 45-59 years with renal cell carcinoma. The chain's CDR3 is CASSFYRRPEKPEAFF. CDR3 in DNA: TGTGCCAGCAGTTTCTACCGCCGCCCCGAGAAGCCTGAAGCTTTCTTT.